These 17 T cell receptor beta chains share one sample of origin, sequenced in a study of metastatic and nonmetastatic thyroid tumors. Each patient went into thyroid surgery without having received any treatment. TCRdb re-called clones via MiXCR from the PCR reads. The sample carries some 30,000 clones, 25% to 30% recorded once. Sequencing input: blood. Receptors originate from a female donor with papillary thyroid cancer or a benign thyroid nodule (not recorded which). Some clones in this sample may be carry-over from other donors' samples.

At least ten counts were recorded for this clone. The genes are TRBV5-4 and TRBJ2-1; 10 bases are shared with TRBD2. V lost 4 bases and J lost 9; bases outside the gene matches: 10. CDR1 and CDR2 from the germline V gene are SGHNT and YYREEE (reference sequence). This CDR3 region has 15 residues. CDR3 nucleotides: TGTGCCAGCAGCCTAGCGGGAGTCGGGGGAGGTGAGCAGTTCTTC. Translating gives CASSLAGVGGGEQFF.

This clone was seen repeatedly, ten times or more. At one boundary the junction diverges from the germline segment, which might be a read error. The chain uses TRBV5-1 and TRBJ2-3, with TRBD2 identical over 7 bases. Germline V gene lookup returns CDR1 SGHRS and CDR2 YFSETQ. The CDR3 has 15 amino acids. CDR3 coding DNA: TGCGCCAGCAACTTGGGAGCGGGACGCACAGATACGCAGTATTTT. This gives the protein CASNLGAGRTDTQYF.

This clone was detected many times. The chain joins TRBV11-2 to TRBJ2-3; 7 bases line up with TRBD1. Germline V gene lookup returns CDR1 SGHAT and CDR2 FQNNGV. J gave up 3 bases and V 0 bases, and 12 bases lay outside the gene matches. The CDR3 length is 18 residues. The chain's CDR3 is CASSLEGAGAGGTDTQYF. The CDR3 nucleotides are TGTGCCAGCAGCTTAGAGGGCGCCGGGGCAGGGGGTACAGATACGCAGTATTTT.

Of note for this clone: One end of the junction does not line up with germline, which may come from a read error. The gene calls are TRBV28 and TRBJ1-1; no clear D. The germline V gene has CDR1 MDHEN and CDR2 SYDVKM. This CDR3 comprises 12 residues. CDR3 loop: CASSFESTQAFF. Written as DNA, the CDR3 is TGTGCCAGCAGTTTCGAGAGCACTCAAGCTTTCTTT.

The chain employs TRBV11-2 and TRBJ2-2, with unresolved D. CDR1 is SGHAT, CDR2 FQNNGV, per germline. The CDR3 has 12 amino acids. The ends were cut back, 2 bases at V and 7 bases at J, with 5 bases in the middle. CDR3 coding DNA: TGTGCCAGCAGCTTATTGGTCGGGGAGCTGTTTTTT. Protein: CASSLLVGELFF.

This clone was counted only a few times. J is TRBJ2-2 and V is TRBV6-1, with D maybe TRBD1 (6 bases). The V gene's germline CDR1 is MNHNS and CDR2 SASEGT. There are 14 residues in the CDR3. Deletions cut 7 bases from V and 3 bases from J, with 12 bases between. The CDR3 loop is CASKGAGDTGELFF. The CDR3 DNA reads as TGTGCCAGCAAAGGGGCAGGGGACACCGGGGAGCTGTTTTTT.

This clone showed up many times. The gene calls are TRBV28 and TRBJ2-7; TRBD1 aligns across 7 bases. Unmatched junction bases numbered 9, after V lost 6 bases and J lost 7 bases. Germline CDR1 reads MDHEN; CDR2 reads SYDVKM. The CDR3 is 13 residues long. This CDR3 reads CASSRQGSGEQYF. CDR3 sequence (DNA): TGTGCCAGCAGCAGACAGGGCTCAGGGGAGCAGTACTTC.

The chain employs TRBV6-1 and TRBJ2-2; D is unresolved. V gave up 9 bases and J gave up 8 bases, with 16 bases separating them. Germline V lookup: CDR1 MNHNS, CDR2 SASEGT. The CDR3 spans 13 residues. CDR3 DNA sequence: TGTGCCAGTTCGCGGTGGGATGTGGGGGAGCTGTTTTTT. Amino acid sequence: CASSRWDVGELFF.

The rearrangement uses TRBV9 and TRBJ2-7; 7 bases match TRBD1. The trim removed 1 base at V and 4 bases at J, leaving 8 bases unmatched. The CDR3 sequence is 15 residues long. Germline CDR1 is SGDLS and CDR2 is YYNGEE. The CDR3 reads CASSVNTGERYEQYF. CDR3 nucleotide sequence: TGTGCCAGCAGCGTAAATACAGGGGAGCGGTACGAGCAGTACTTC. Supplemented by reference TRBV9 and TRBJ2-7, the full variable domain reads DSGVTQTPKHLITATGQRVTLRCSPRSGDLSVYWYQQSLDQGLQFLIQYYNGEERAKGNILERFSAQQFPDLHSELNLSSLELGDSALYFCASSVNTGERYEQYFGPGTRLTVT.

This clone was counted between two and nine times. V and J are TRBV24-1 and TRBJ1-2, with D perhaps TRBD1 (6 bases). Germline CDR1 and CDR2: KGHDR and SFDVKD. The V gene lost 3 bases and the J gene lost 2 bases, with 9 bases spanning the gap. The CDR3 has 14 amino acids. The CDR3 nucleotides are TGTGCCACCAGTGATATACAGGGAAACTATGGCTACACCTTC. Translating it yields CATSDIQGNYGYTF.

This clone came up a few times. The chain carries TRBV6-2 or TRBV6-3 and TRBJ2-3, with 12 bases identical to TRBD1. The length of the CDR3 is 16 residues. The trim removed 10 bases at V and 3 bases at J, leaving 11 bases unmatched. Germline loops: CDR1 MNHEY, CDR2 SVGEGT. The CDR3 DNA is TGTGCCACCGTTACCGGGACAGGGGGCAGGACAGATACGCAGTATTTT. Its protein is CATVTGTGGRTDTQYF.

The rearrangement links TRBV11-2 to TRBJ1-1; no clear D. Germline V gene sequence: CDR1 SGHAT, CDR2 FQNNGV. Trimming stripped 5 bases from V and 5 bases from J, with 3 bases between. The CDR3 totals 10 residues. CDR3 sequence: CASSQTEAFF. In DNA form, the CDR3 reads TGTGCCAGCAGCCAGACTGAAGCTTTCTTT.

This clone came up many times. The chain has TRBV6-1 and TRBJ1-1; D remains ambiguous. CDR3 length equals 13 residues. V shed 3 bases and J shed 6 bases, with 11 bases lying between them. Germline loops: CDR1 MNHNS, CDR2 SASEGT. CDR3 sequence (DNA): TGTGCCAGCAGTGACGCGGTGACCGCTGAAGCTTTCTTT. Translation: CASSDAVTAEAFF.

This clone was counted many times. The chain carries TRBV20-1 and TRBJ2-1; 11 nucleotides agree with TRBD2. Per germline, CDR1 DFQATT and CDR2 SNEGSKA (reference sequence). CDR3 length: 14 residues. The trim removed 6 bases at V and 7 bases at J, leaving 8 bases unmatched. CDR3 loop: CSARGTSGRNEQFF. Here the CDR3 DNA reads TGCAGTGCCCGCGGGACTAGCGGAAGGAATGAGCAGTTCTTC.

This clone was picked up many times. V is TRBV7-3 and J is TRBJ2-7; 10 bases fit TRBD2. Per the germline V gene, CDR1 is SGHTA and CDR2 is FQGTGA. V dropped 5 bases and J dropped 2; count of bases not matched to a gene: 6. CDR3 length: 15 amino acids. The CDR3 DNA is TGTGCCAGCAGCCGAGCGGGAGGGCCCACCTACGAGCAGTACTTC. This gives the protein CASSRAGGPTYEQYF.

V usage is TRBV4-2 and J usage is TRBJ2-2; the D gene is possibly TRBD1 (7 bases). Trimming stripped 1 base from V and 2 bases from J, with 14 bases between. The CDR3 has 17 amino acids. Germline-derived CDR1 and CDR2 are LGHNA and YNFKEQ. In DNA, the CDR3 is TGTGCCAGCAGCCAAGCGGCCCAGGGGGGAAACACCGGGGAGCTGTTTTTT. Residues: CASSQAAQGGNTGELFF.

V gene TRBV18 combines with J gene TRBJ2-1; 9 nucleotides match TRBD1. The CDR3 runs 16 residues. V lost 0 bases, J lost 6 bases, and 6 bases stayed unmatched. Germline-derived CDR1 and CDR2 are KGHSH and LQKENI. CDR3 coding DNA: TGTGCCAGCTCACCACCAGGGACAGGGTGGAGCAATGAGCAGTTCTTC. Residues: CASSPPGTGWSNEQFF.